A selection of T cell receptor beta chains follows, all from one sample in a study of Ad26.COV2.S vaccination and SARS-CoV-2 variants. Sequencing used immunoSEQ multiplex PCR; TCRdb keeps in-frame clones, though not all of them. The table records 350,000 to 500,000 clones, 90% of them present only once. The sample was peripheral blood, taken in a trial of Ad26.COV2.S vaccine versus placebo. Receptors originate from a person aged 18-65 years who received the Ad26.COV2.S COVID-19 vaccine or a placebo. Each CDR3 is given with its conserved first and last residue. Fields, in order: clone size, D gene, V gene, J gene, CDR3 protein, CDR3 DNA. The D gene is left open where the match is weak. Rows may omit the clone size; those that give it use once, few, many or a size class.

clone_size: NA
d_call: NA
v_call: TRBV19
j_call: TRBJ2-1
cdr3_aa: CASSFGDSRYNEQFF
cdr3_nt: TGTGCCAGTAGTTTCGGCGACTCCCGATACAATGAGCAGTTCTTC

clone_size: NA
d_call: NA
v_call: TRBV18
j_call: TRBJ1-1
cdr3_aa: CASSPRGDTEAFF
cdr3_nt: TGTGCCAGCTCGCCCCGGGGGGACACTGAAGCTTTCTTT

clone_size: NA
d_call: NA
v_call: TRBV5-1
j_call: TRBJ2-3
cdr3_aa: CASSNQGTTDTQYF
cdr3_nt: TGCGCCAGCAGCAACCAAGGGACTACAGATACGCAGTATTTT

clone_size: NA
d_call: TRBD1
v_call: TRBV28
j_call: TRBJ1-6
cdr3_aa: CASSFLDRVGSPLHF
cdr3_nt: TGTGCCAGCAGTTTCCTGGACAGGGTCGGATCACCCCTCCACTTT

clone_size: NA
d_call: NA
v_call: TRBV12-3/TRBV12-4
j_call: TRBJ1-1
cdr3_aa: CASSSRTSEAFF
cdr3_nt: TGTGCCAGCAGCTCTCGCACTTCTGAAGCTTTCTTT

clone_size: NA
d_call: NA
v_call: TRBV28
j_call: TRBJ1-5
cdr3_aa: CASNSLKGNQPQHF
cdr3_nt: TGTGCCAGCAACAGTTTGAAGGGGAATCAGCCCCAGCATTTT

clone_size: NA
d_call: NA
v_call: TRBV25-1
j_call: TRBJ2-2
cdr3_aa: CASSVNTGELFF
cdr3_nt: TGTGCCAGCAGTGTGAACACCGGGGAGCTGTTTTTT

clone_size: NA
d_call: NA
v_call: TRBV27
j_call: TRBJ2-7
cdr3_aa: CASSLSIGGQSLSYEQYF
cdr3_nt: TGTGCCAGCAGTTTGTCCATCGGGGGACAGTCCCTTTCCTACGAGCAGTACTTC

clone_size: NA
d_call: TRBD2
v_call: TRBV13
j_call: TRBJ2-7
cdr3_aa: CASSARTSGSGSYEQYF
cdr3_nt: TGTGCCAGCAGCGCGAGGACTAGCGGGAGTGGATCCTACGAGCAGTACTTC

clone_size: once
d_call: NA
v_call: TRBV7-2
j_call: TRBJ2-5
cdr3_aa: CASSLDGGRTETQYF
cdr3_nt: TGTGCCAGCAGCTTAGACGGGGGCCGAACAGAGACCCAGTACTTC

clone_size: NA
d_call: TRBD1
v_call: TRBV11-2
j_call: TRBJ1-1
cdr3_aa: CASKTGETTEAFF
cdr3_nt: TGTGCCAGCAAAACAGGGGAGACCACTGAAGCTTTCTTT

clone_size: once
d_call: TRBD2
v_call: TRBV7-3
j_call: TRBJ2-1
cdr3_aa: CASSFSAGKGYEQFF
cdr3_nt: TGTGCCAGCAGCTTTTCAGCGGGAAAGGGCTATGAGCAGTTCTTC

clone_size: NA
d_call: NA
v_call: TRBV21-1
j_call: TRBJ1-4
cdr3_aa: CASSKDPTTNEKLFF
cdr3_nt: TGTGCCAGCAGCAAAGATCCAACAACTAATGAAAAACTGTTTTTT

clone_size: NA
d_call: TRBD2
v_call: TRBV10-3
j_call: TRBJ2-1
cdr3_aa: CAISESKIAGRDNEQFF
cdr3_nt: TGTGCCATCAGTGAGTCGAAAATAGCGGGGCGAGACAATGAGCAGTTCTTC

clone_size: NA
d_call: NA
v_call: TRBV24-1
j_call: TRBJ1-6
cdr3_aa: CATSGEAGANSPLHF
cdr3_nt: TGTGCCACCAGTGGAGAAGCTGGGGCCAATTCACCCCTCCACTTT

clone_size: NA
d_call: TRBD1
v_call: TRBV4-3
j_call: TRBJ1-5
cdr3_aa: CASSQDREQPQHF
cdr3_nt: TGCGCCAGCAGCCAGGACAGGGAGCAGCCCCAGCATTTT

clone_size: once
d_call: NA
v_call: TRBV28
j_call: TRBJ1-3
cdr3_aa: CASSPPSGGGSGNTIYF
cdr3_nt: TGTGCCAGCAGTCCACCCTCAGGAGGGGGCTCTGGAAACACCATATATTTT

clone_size: NA
d_call: NA
v_call: TRBV4-3
j_call: TRBJ2-7
cdr3_aa: CASSQVIYDEQYF
cdr3_nt: TGCGCCAGCAGCCAAGTAATTTACGACGAGCAGTACTTC

clone_size: NA
d_call: NA
v_call: TRBV19
j_call: TRBJ2-7
cdr3_aa: CASSNMVRPPYEQYF
cdr3_nt: TGTGCCAGTAGTAACATGGTCCGCCCCCCTTACGAGCAGTACTTC

clone_size: NA
d_call: NA
v_call: TRBV7-2
j_call: TRBJ2-2
cdr3_aa: CASSPGGGPNTGELFF
cdr3_nt: TGTGCCAGCAGCCCAGGAGGGGGACCAAACACCGGGGAGCTGTTTTTT

clone_size: NA
d_call: NA
v_call: TRBV27
j_call: TRBJ2-3
cdr3_aa: CASSMPSGLTLNTQYF
cdr3_nt: TGTGCCAGCAGTATGCCTTCGGGCCTAACGTTGAATACGCAGTATTTT

clone_size: NA
d_call: NA
v_call: TRBV29-1
j_call: TRBJ1-4
cdr3_aa: CSASDGATNEKLFF
cdr3_nt: TGCAGCGCCAGCGACGGTGCAACTAATGAAAAACTGTTTTTT

clone_size: NA
d_call: NA
v_call: TRBV10-1
j_call: TRBJ2-5
cdr3_aa: CASSEFRETETQYF
cdr3_nt: TGCGCCAGCAGTGAATTTCGGGAAACAGAGACCCAGTACTTC

clone_size: NA
d_call: NA
v_call: TRBV9
j_call: TRBJ2-1
cdr3_aa: CASSVGLVAGNNEQFF
cdr3_nt: TGTGCCAGCAGCGTTGGGCTTGTGGCGGGGAACAATGAGCAGTTCTTC